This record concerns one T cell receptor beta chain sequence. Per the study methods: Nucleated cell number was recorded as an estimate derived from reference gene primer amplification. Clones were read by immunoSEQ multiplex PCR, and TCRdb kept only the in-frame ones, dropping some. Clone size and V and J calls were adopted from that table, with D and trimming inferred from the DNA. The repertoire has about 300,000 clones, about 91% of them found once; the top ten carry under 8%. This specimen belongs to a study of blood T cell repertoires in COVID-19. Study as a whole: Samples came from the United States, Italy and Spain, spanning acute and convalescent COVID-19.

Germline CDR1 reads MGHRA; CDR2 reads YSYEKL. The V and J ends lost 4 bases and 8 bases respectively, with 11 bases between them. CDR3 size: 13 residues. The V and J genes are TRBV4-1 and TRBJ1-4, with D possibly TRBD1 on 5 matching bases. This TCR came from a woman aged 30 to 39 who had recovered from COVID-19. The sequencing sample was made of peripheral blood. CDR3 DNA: TGCGCCAGCAGCCGGAGTGACAGAGAAAAACTGTTTTTT. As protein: CASSRSDREKLFF.